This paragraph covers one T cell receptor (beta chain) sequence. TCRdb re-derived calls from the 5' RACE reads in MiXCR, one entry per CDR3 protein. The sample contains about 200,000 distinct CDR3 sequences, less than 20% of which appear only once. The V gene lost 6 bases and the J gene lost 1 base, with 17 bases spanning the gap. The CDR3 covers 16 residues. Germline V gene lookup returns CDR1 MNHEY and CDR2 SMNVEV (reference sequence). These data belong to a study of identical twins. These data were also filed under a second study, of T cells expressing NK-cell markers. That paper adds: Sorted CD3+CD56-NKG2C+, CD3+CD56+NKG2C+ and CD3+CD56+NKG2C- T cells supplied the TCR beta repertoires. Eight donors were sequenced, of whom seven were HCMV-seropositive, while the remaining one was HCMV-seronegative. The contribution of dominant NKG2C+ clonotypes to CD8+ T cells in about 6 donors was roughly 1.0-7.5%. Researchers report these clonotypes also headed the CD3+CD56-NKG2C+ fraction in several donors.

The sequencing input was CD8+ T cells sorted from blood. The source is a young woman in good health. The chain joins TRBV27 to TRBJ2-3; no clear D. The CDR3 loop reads CASSPQAFGGTDTQYF. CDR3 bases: TGTGCCAGCAGCCCCCAGGCCTTCGGCGGCACAGATACGCAGTATTTT.